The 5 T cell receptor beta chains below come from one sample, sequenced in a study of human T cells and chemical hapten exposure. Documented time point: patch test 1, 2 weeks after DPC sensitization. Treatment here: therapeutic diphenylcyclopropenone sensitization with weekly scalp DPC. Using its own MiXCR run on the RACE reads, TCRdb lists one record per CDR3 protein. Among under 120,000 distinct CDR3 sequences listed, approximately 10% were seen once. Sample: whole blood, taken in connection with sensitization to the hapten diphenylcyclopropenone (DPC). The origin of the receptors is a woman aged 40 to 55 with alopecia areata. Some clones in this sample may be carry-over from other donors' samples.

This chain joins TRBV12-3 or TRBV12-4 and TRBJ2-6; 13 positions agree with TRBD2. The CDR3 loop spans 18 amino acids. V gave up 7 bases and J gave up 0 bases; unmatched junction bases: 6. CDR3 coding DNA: TGTGCCAGCACCCCGGGACTAGCGGGAAACTCTGGGGCCAACGTCCTGACTTTC. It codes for CASTPGLAGNSGANVLTF.

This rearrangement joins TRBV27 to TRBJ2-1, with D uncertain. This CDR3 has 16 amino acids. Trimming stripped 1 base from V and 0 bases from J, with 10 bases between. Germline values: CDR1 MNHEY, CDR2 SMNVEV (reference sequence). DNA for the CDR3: TGTGCCAGCAGTTTATATGTTCCGAGCTCCTACAATGAGCAGTTCTTC. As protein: CASSLYVPSSYNEQFF.

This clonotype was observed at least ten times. The CDR3: CASSLGPGPSHGYTF. The CDR3 nucleotides read TGTGCCAGCAGCTTGGGGCCTGGGCCGAGCCATGGCTACACCTTC. The J gene is TRBJ1-2, the V gene TRBV5-6; D unresolved. The V and J ends lost 0 bases and 6 bases respectively, with 15 bases between them. The CDR3 length is 15 residues. Germline V CDR1 and CDR2: SGHDT, YYEEEE. The full variable domain, rest sourced from reference TRBV5-6 and TRBJ1-2, is DAGVTQSPTHLIKTRGQQVTLRCSPKSGHDTVSWYQQALGQGPQFIFQYYEEEERQRGNFPDRFSGHQFPNYSSELNVNALLLGDSALYLCASSLGPGPSHGYTFGSGTRLTVV.

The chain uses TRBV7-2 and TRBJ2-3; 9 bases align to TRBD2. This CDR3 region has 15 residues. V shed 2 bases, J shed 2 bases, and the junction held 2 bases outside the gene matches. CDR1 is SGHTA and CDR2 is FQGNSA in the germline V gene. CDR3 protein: CASSLSGGYTDTQYF. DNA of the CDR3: TGTGCCAGCAGCTTAAGCGGGGGGTACACAGATACGCAGTATTTT. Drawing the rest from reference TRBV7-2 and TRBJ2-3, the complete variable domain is GAGVSQSPSNKVTEKGKDVELRCDPISGHTALYWYRQSLGQGLEFLIYFQGNSAPDKSGLPSDRFSAERTGGSVSTLTIQRTQQEDSAVYLCASSLSGGYTDTQYFGPGTRLTVL.

The CDR3 DNA reads TGTGCCTCCCCGGGAACTCATGGCTACACCTTC. It codes for CASPGTHGYTF. The gene calls are TRBV19 and TRBJ1-2; no definite D call. CDR3 length: 11 residues. From germline, CDR1 is LNHDA and CDR2 SQIVND (reference sequence). V lost 11 bases to trimming and J lost 6 bases, with 13 bases between them.